This paragraph reports one TCR beta chain. These data come from a study of blood T cell repertoires in COVID-19. Study information: Material from acute and convalescent COVID-19 was sourced from the United States, Italy and Spain.

Original analysis: Amplification of reference gene primers was used by the study to estimate nucleated cell counts. The table came from immunoSEQ multiplex PCR; TCRdb's copy has only in-frame clones and leaves some out. D and trimming were read from the DNA, whereas the V and J calls and clone size are those reported in that table. The sample lists fewer than 150,000 clones, around 86% occurring once. The CDR3 length is 15 residues. Germline lookup yields CDR1 SGDLS and CDR2 YYNGEE. With 2 bases removed from V and 0 bases from J, the gap between germline ends came to 9 bases. The receptor comes from a woman aged 50 to 65 who had recovered from COVID-19. The chain carries TRBV9 and TRBJ2-1; D is possibly TRBD2 (6 bases). Sequencing was carried out using peripheral blood. CDR3 amino acids: CASSVGTGSYNEQFF. CDR3 sequence (DNA): TGTGCCAGCAGCGTCGGGACTGGCTCCTACAATGAGCAGTTCTTC.